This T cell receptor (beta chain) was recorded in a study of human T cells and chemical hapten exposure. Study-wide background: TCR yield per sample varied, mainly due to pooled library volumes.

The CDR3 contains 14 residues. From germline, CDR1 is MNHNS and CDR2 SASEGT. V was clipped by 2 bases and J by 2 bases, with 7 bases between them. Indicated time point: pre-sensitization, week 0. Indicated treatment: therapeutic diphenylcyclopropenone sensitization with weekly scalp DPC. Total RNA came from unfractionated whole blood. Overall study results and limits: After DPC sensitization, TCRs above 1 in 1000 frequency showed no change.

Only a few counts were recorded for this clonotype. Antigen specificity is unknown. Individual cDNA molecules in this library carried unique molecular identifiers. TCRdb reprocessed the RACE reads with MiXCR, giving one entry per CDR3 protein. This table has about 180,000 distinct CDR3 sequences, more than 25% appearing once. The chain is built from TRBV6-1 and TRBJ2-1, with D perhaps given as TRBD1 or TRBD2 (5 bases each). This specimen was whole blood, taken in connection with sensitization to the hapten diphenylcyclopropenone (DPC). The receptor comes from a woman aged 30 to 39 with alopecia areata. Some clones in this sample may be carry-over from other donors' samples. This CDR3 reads CASSERDPYNEQFF. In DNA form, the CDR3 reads TGTGCCAGCAGTGAAAGGGACCCCTACAATGAGCAGTTCTTC.